Given below is one T cell receptor beta chain in context. Germline V lookup: CDR1 SGDLS, CDR2 YYNGEE. V was pared by 0 bases and J by 0 bases, with 10 bases between. This CDR3 spans 16 amino acids. The data originate from a study of blood T cell repertoires in COVID-19. About the research overall: Sites in the United States, Italy and Spain provided acute and convalescent COVID-19 samples. From T cells, B-cell-depleted T cells, or PBMCs came the material, which was cDNA or gDNA.

In Seattle, patients joined the study during active infection and were tracked longitudinally. Per the original methods: Nucleated cell counts were estimated from reference gene primer amplification. Generated by immunoSEQ multiplex PCR, the TCRdb table keeps only in-frame clones and is missing some. V, J and clone size are taken as reported in that table, and D and trimming were inferred from the DNA itself. Counted here are 220,000 or so clones, roughly 86% occurring once; the ten biggest clones make up approximately 10%. This chain connects TRBV9 to TRBJ1-3; D possibly corresponds to TRBD1 (6 bases). The clonotype comes from a woman in her forties or fifties with COVID-19, enrolled during active disease. Sequencing was carried out using peripheral blood. The CDR3: CASSVATGISGNTIYF. CDR3 bases: TGTGCCAGCAGCGTAGCTACAGGGATCTCTGGAAACACCATATATTTT.